Sequencing of this T cell receptor beta chain was carried out in a study of monozygotic twins with inflammatory bowel disease. The CDR3 is 15 amino acids. No DNA is given; TCRdb re-called the 5' RACE reads and lists each CDR3 protein once. The sample table sets out approximately 400,000 distinct CDR3 sequences. Study findings and constraints: Repertoire similarity was not found to differ between concordant and discordant twins, possibly from limited power.

Points on this clonotype: Antigen specificity is unknown.

Sequenced input: blood. The chain combines TRBV12-3 or TRBV12-4 with TRBJ2-7; with no DNA, the TCRdb D assignment of TRBD1 cannot be verified. This TCR derives from a human donor with ulcerative colitis or Crohn's disease, or a healthy co-twin of an affected twin (not recorded which). The CDR3: CASSGQGKSAYEQYF.